This T cell receptor beta chain was recorded in a study of blood T cell repertoires in COVID-19. This table comes from immunoSEQ multiplex PCR, and its TCRdb copy is limited to in-frame clones, with some not included. This sample has 90,000 to 130,000 clones, with roughly 86% found just once. V was shortened by 2 bases and J by 5 bases, with 10 bases between the two germline ends. This CDR3 is built from 14 residues. Germline loops: CDR1 SNHLY, CDR2 FYNNEI. The V call is TRBV2, the J call TRBJ1-5, with D possibly TRBD1 on 6 matching bases. This clonotype originated in a man aged 35 to 55 with acute or convalescent COVID-19. Sample: peripheral blood. CDR3: CASSETPGDQPQHF. Written as DNA, the CDR3 is TGTGCCAGCAGTGAAACGCCAGGGGATCAGCCCCAGCATTTT.